These 26 T cell receptor beta chains share one sample of origin, sequenced in a study of OX40 agonist ivuxolimab in advanced cancers. TCRdb's copy holds only in-frame clones and misses some; the assay was immunoSEQ multiplex PCR. Of about 51,000 clones listed, 88% were seen once; the top ten hold approximately 3.8%. Specimen: CD4+ or CD8+ T cells sorted from blood, collected in a trial of the OX40 agonist ivuxolimab. The receptors were sampled from an adult with an advanced solid tumor such as melanoma, head and neck, liver or kidney cancer.

The gene calls are TRBV7-2 and TRBJ1-3, with a weak D call TRBD1 (5 bases). The CDR3 loop spans 17 amino acids. Germline values: CDR1 SGHTA, CDR2 FQGNSA. Trimming shortened V by 2 bases and J by 0 bases, and 14 bases separated the two germline ends. The CDR3 bases are TGTGCCAGCAGCTTAATGCACAGGATCCGCTCTGGAAACACCATATATTTT. It yields the protein CASSLMHRIRSGNTIYF.

This chain links TRBV6-1 with TRBJ1-1, with D perhaps TRBD1 (5 bases). Germline loops: CDR1 MNHNS, CDR2 SASEGT. Trimming removed 4 bases at V and 1 base at J, with 7 bases between. The CDR3 covers 13 residues. DNA of the CDR3: TGTGCCAGCAGTGCCCAGGGGAACACTGAAGCTTTCTTT. Its translation is CASSAQGNTEAFF.

The V call is TRBV27, the J call TRBJ2-2; the D gene could be TRBD1 or TRBD2 (5 bases each). Germline assignment: CDR1 MNHEY and CDR2 SMNVEV (reference sequence). V was shortened by 3 bases and J by 2 bases, with 10 bases between the two germline ends. This CDR3 region has 15 residues. The CDR3 region is CASSLSGTNTGELFF. CDR3 bases: TGTGCCAGCAGTTTGTCTGGGACCAACACCGGGGAGCTGTTTTTT.

This chain connects TRBV5-6 to TRBJ2-7; D is undetermined. Germline V gene lookup returns CDR1 SGHDT and CDR2 YYEEEE. The CDR3 runs 15 residues. Trimming shortened V by 0 bases and J by 0 bases, and 10 bases separated the two germline ends. CDR3 protein: CASSLGVSASYEQYF. CDR3 nucleotide sequence: TGTGCCAGCAGCTTGGGTGTCTCAGCCTCCTACGAGCAGTACTTC.

The table lists this clone with a few counts. V gene TRBV5-6 combines with J gene TRBJ1-1; unclear D gene. Per germline, CDR1 SGHDT and CDR2 YYEEEE. The CDR3 covers 11 residues. The germline V and J ends were trimmed by 4 bases and 2 bases, with 3 bases remaining between them. CDR3 in DNA: TGTGCCAGCAGCCGAAACACTGAAGCTTTCTTT. Translation: CASSRNTEAFF. The full variable domain, completed using reference TRBV5-6 and TRBJ1-1, is DAGVTQSPTHLIKTRGQQVTLRCSPKSGHDTVSWYQQALGQGPQFIFQYYEEEERQRGNFPDRFSGHQFPNYSSELNVNALLLGDSALYLCASSRNTEAFFGQGTRLTVV.

This clone appeared once. This chain joins TRBV27 and TRBJ2-3; TRBD1 is a possible D gene (6 bases). The CDR3 totals 16 residues. Germline V gene data show CDR1 as MNHEY and CDR2 as SMNVEV (reference sequence). V was clipped by 9 bases and J by 1 base, with 20 bases between them. The CDR3 sequence: CASHNGGNLGTDTQYF. In DNA, the CDR3 is TGTGCCAGTCACAATGGGGGCAACTTGGGCACAGATACGCAGTATTTT.

J is TRBJ2-2 and V is TRBV6-4, with TRBD2 matching over 7 bases. Germline trimming cut 6 bases from V and 6 bases from J; bases unmatched to any gene: 4. From germline, CDR1 is MRHNA and CDR2 SNTAGT. The CDR3 is 13 amino acids. The DNA of the CDR3 is TGTGCCAGCAGACCTACTAGCGCCGGGGAGCTGTTTTTT. Amino acid sequence: CASRPTSAGELFF.

This rearrangement joins TRBV27 to TRBJ2-7; D is ambiguous. The V and J ends lost 8 bases and 4 bases respectively, with 24 bases between them. This CDR3 has 16 residues. The germline V gene has CDR1 MNHEY and CDR2 SMNVEV (reference sequence). The CDR3 coding sequence is TGTGCCAGCCCGAAAGGCGTGGGAACTCAAACTTACGAGCAGTACTTC. Protein product: CASPKGVGTQTYEQYF.

The chain has TRBV5-8 and TRBJ2-1; D perhaps matches TRBD1 (6 bases). The germline V and J ends were trimmed by 3 bases and 13 bases, with 11 bases remaining between them. The CDR3 spans 11 residues. Germline values: CDR1 SGHTS, CDR2 YDEGEE. The CDR3 nucleotides read TGTGCCAGCAGCTCGGACAGCCGACAGTTCTTC. Translation: CASSSDSRQFF.

This clone came up once. CDR3 nucleotide sequence: TGTGCCAGTAGTAGCTTCCAGGGAGATACGCAGTATTTT. This codes for CASSSFQGDTQYF. This rearrangement joins TRBV19 to TRBJ2-3; D may be TRBD1 (5 bases). The CDR3 runs to 13 residues. The germline V and J ends were trimmed by 4 bases and 5 bases, with 10 bases remaining between them. The germline V gene encodes CDR1 LNHDA and CDR2 SQIVND (reference sequence).

The rearrangement joins TRBV6-4 to TRBJ2-1; 7 bases line up with TRBD1. Per the germline V gene, CDR1 is MRHNA and CDR2 is SNTAGT. The CDR3 consists of 13 residues. Trimming cost V 8 bases and J 8 bases; bases outside gene matches: 9. The CDR3 bases are TGTGCCAGCGCGCGACAGGGTGGGTATGAGCAGTTCTTC. Translating it yields CASARQGGYEQFF.

V and J are TRBV11-2 and TRBJ2-1, with 8 nucleotides matching TRBD2. V gave up 1 base and J gave up 4 bases; unmatched junction bases: 3. The CDR3 runs 15 residues. Germline assignment: CDR1 SGHAT and CDR2 FQNNGV. The CDR3 is CASSLVGGGYNEQFF. CDR3 nucleotide sequence: TGTGCCAGCAGCTTAGTAGGCGGGGGGTACAATGAGCAGTTCTTC. The whole variable domain, filled in from reference TRBV11-2 and TRBJ2-1, reads EAGVAQSPRYKIIEKRQSVAFWCNPISGHATLYWYQQILGQGPKLLIQFQNNGVVDDSQLPKDRFSAERLKGVDSTLKIQPAKLEDSAVYLCASSLVGGGYNEQFFGPGTRLTVL.

The chain has TRBV25-1 and TRBJ1-6; possibly TRBD1 for D (5 bases). The CDR3 has 16 residues. Germline CDR1 and CDR2: MGHDK and SYGVNS. Trimming removed 2 bases at V and 8 bases at J, with 16 bases between. The CDR3 reads CASSETGPRFDSPLHF. The CDR3 DNA reads TGTGCCAGCAGTGAAACAGGACCACGCTTTGATTCACCCCTCCACTTT.

CDR3 coding DNA: TGTGCCACCAGCAGAGTTAGCGTAGGGGAGCTGTTTTTT. It yields the protein CATSRVSVGELFF. The chain couples TRBV15 to TRBJ2-2; the D gene is possibly TRBD2 (5 bases). The CDR3 has 13 residues. The V end was cut by 1 base, the J end by 8 bases, with 8 bases between. Per the germline V gene, CDR1 is LNHNV and CDR2 is YYDKDF (reference sequence).

This chain connects TRBV18 to TRBJ1-1; the D is unclear. The V end lost 3 bases, the J end lost 4 bases, and 12 bases lay between the germline ends. This CDR3 comprises 14 residues. CDR1 is KGHSH and CDR2 is LQKENI in the germline V gene. CDR3 amino acids: CASSPVEGGTEAFF. CDR3 nucleotides: TGTGCCAGCTCACCGGTGGAGGGTGGCACTGAAGCTTTCTTT.

The V call is TRBV18, the J call TRBJ2-5; TRBD2 is a possible D gene (6 bases). CDR3 length equals 15 residues. Germline V gene sequence: CDR1 KGHSH, CDR2 LQKENI. Trimming left V 2 bases short and J 5 bases short, with 15 bases between. The CDR3 loop reads CASSPDRGGGETQYF. The CDR3 DNA follows: TGTGCCAGCTCACCAGATCGGGGAGGAGGGGAGACCCAGTACTTC.

The rearrangement links TRBV10-2 to TRBJ2-1, with D unclear. The length of the CDR3 is 14 residues. Between the trimmed V and J ends, which lost 4 bases and 6 bases, there was a span of 13 bases. Germline V gives CDR1 WSHSY, CDR2 SAAADI. The CDR3 loop reads CASSGGVFGNEQFF. In DNA, the CDR3 is TGCGCCAGCAGTGGCGGAGTCTTTGGCAATGAGCAGTTCTTC.

The gene calls are TRBV5-8 and TRBJ1-3; 10 bases are a match to TRBD1. Trimming cost V 0 bases and J 2 bases; bases outside gene matches: 5. Germline lookup yields CDR1 SGHTS and CDR2 YDEGEE. CDR3 length: 17 amino acids. The CDR3, as DNA: TGTGCCAGCAGCTTGGTTTTCGGGACAGGGGCTGGAAACACCATATATTTT. Translation gives CASSLVFGTGAGNTIYF.

This clone was counted a single time. V usage is TRBV30 and J usage is TRBJ2-2; D is possibly TRBD1 or TRBD2 (5 bases each). V lost 2 bases and J 7 bases, leaving 20 bases between the germline ends. CDR3 length: 16 amino acids. From germline, CDR1 is GTSNPN and CDR2 SVGIG (reference sequence). CDR3 nucleotide sequence: TGTGCCTGGAGTACACCCGGGACGTGGGTCGGCGGGGAGCTGTTTTTT. Its translation: CAWSTPGTWVGGELFF.

The chain has TRBV19 and TRBJ2-6; 11 nucleotides agree with TRBD2. Germline V gene sequence: CDR1 LNHDA, CDR2 SQIVND (reference sequence). With V trimmed by 7 bases and J by 0 bases, 8 bases remained unmatched. This CDR3 has 18 residues. CDR3 in amino acids: CASKLLGLAVSGANVLTF. In nucleotides, the CDR3 is TGTGCCAGTAAACTCTTGGGACTAGCGGTCTCTGGGGCCAACGTCCTGACTTTC.

The chain couples TRBV5-1 to TRBJ2-1; D gene uncertain. V gave up 1 base and J gave up 11 bases, with 10 bases separating them. The CDR3 totals 12 residues. Germline values: CDR1 SGHRS, CDR2 YFSETQ. CDR3 protein: CASSLKSSKQFF. The DNA for the CDR3 is TGCGCCAGCAGCTTGAAATCGTCTAAGCAGTTCTTC.

This chain joins TRBV6-5 and TRBJ1-3; D is undetermined. This CDR3 comprises 16 residues. Trimming pared 4 bases from V and 2 bases from J, leaving 15 bases between. CDR1 and CDR2 (germline): MNHEY, SVGAGI. The CDR3 reads CASSLTIIGAGNTIYF. CDR3 bases: TGTGCCAGCAGTTTGACGATTATCGGGGCTGGAAACACCATATATTTT.

Only one count was recorded for this clone. The rearrangement uses TRBV6-6 and TRBJ2-7, with D perhaps TRBD2 (5 bases). Germline V gives CDR1 MNHNY, CDR2 SVGAGI (reference sequence). The CDR3 loop spans 12 amino acids. Trimming removed 8 bases from V and 3 bases from J, with 11 bases in between. The CDR3 bases are TGTGCCAGCTCGGCTGGAGGCTACGAGCAGTACTTC. As protein: CASSAGGYEQYF.

The genes are TRBV9 and TRBJ1-1, with 7 bases identical to TRBD1. Germline V gene data show CDR1 as SGDLS and CDR2 as YYNGEE. With 4 bases clipped from V and 8 bases from J, the junction kept 11 bases outside the gene matches. The length of the CDR3 is 14 residues. CDR3: CASSPDPDREEAFF. CDR3 nucleotides: TGTGCCAGCAGCCCAGACCCCGACAGGGAGGAAGCTTTCTTT.

The V call is TRBV2, the J call TRBJ2-5, with 8 bases aligning to TRBD1. CDR1 SNHLY and CDR2 FYNNEI come from the germline V gene. The CDR3 is made up of 13 amino acids. Trimming removed 4 bases from V and 3 bases from J; junction bases left unmatched: 1. Here the CDR3 DNA reads TGTGCCAGCAGTGGGGGACAGGAAGAGACCCAGTACTTC. It specifies CASSGGQEETQYF.

The rearrangement links TRBV19 to TRBJ1-1, with 8 bases matching TRBD1. The CDR3 loop spans 14 amino acids. V gave up 7 bases and J gave up 4 bases; unmatched junction bases: 8. CDR1 and CDR2 (germline): LNHDA, SQIVND (reference sequence). The CDR3, as DNA: TGTGCCAGTATGGGCAGGGGGCTCGGCACTGAAGCTTTCTTT. Translating gives CASMGRGLGTEAFF.